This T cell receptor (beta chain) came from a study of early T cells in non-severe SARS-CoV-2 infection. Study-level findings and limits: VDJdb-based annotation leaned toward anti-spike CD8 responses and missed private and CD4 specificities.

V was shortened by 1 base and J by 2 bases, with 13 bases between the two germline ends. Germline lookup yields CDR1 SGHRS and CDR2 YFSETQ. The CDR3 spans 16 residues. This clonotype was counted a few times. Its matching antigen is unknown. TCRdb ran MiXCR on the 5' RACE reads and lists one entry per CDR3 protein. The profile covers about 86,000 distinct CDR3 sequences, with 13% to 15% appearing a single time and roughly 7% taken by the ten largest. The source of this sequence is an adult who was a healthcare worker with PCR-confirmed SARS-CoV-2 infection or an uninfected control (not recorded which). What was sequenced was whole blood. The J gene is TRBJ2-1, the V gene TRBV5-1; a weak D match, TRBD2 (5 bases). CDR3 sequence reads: CASSLIGGLTYNEQFF. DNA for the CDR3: TGCGCCAGCAGCTTGATCGGAGGTTTGACCTACAATGAGCAGTTCTTC.